Each of the 27 T cell receptor beta chains below was sequenced from the same sample in a study of CD8 T cells in Susac syndrome. When the RNA was reverse transcribed, random hexamers were used with an input of roughly 0.5 to 1 ug. TCRdb re-called the immunoSEQ multiplex PCR reads with MiXCR, one entry per CDR3 protein. The sample includes approximately 180,000 distinct CDR3 sequences, roughly 95% of them seen just once. The sample consisted of CD4+ T cells from PBMCs. These receptors were obtained from a human donor with multiple sclerosis.

The chain employs TRBV29-1 and TRBJ1-1, with 7 nucleotides matching TRBD1. Germline CDR1 reads SQVTM; CDR2 reads ANQGSEA. V lost 1 base, J lost 3 bases, and 8 bases stayed unmatched. CDR3 length: 15 amino acids. The CDR3 DNA reads as TGCAGCGTTGAAGGTGGGCACAGGGGCTACACTGAAGCTTTCTTT. This gives the protein CSVEGGHRGYTEAFF.

The chain couples TRBV19 to TRBJ1-5; D gene unclear. Germline V lookup: CDR1 LNHDA, CDR2 SQIVND (reference sequence). V was cut by 7 bases and J by 6 bases, with 13 bases left in between. The CDR3 consists of 13 residues. The CDR3 coding sequence is TGTGCCAGTAATGACCCGGACCGTCAGCCCCAGCATTTT. Translated, it gives CASNDPDRQPQHF.

The chain has TRBV20-1 and TRBJ1-5; a weak D match, TRBD1 (5 bases). The germline V gene has CDR1 DFQATT and CDR2 SNEGSKA (reference sequence). The CDR3 spans 12 residues. The V and J ends lost 6 bases and 3 bases respectively, with 9 bases between them. The CDR3 is CSAYRINQPQHF. The CDR3 region has the DNA TGCAGTGCCTACAGGATCAATCAGCCCCAGCATTTT.

The chain is built from TRBV3-1 and TRBJ2-7; 10 bases align to TRBD2. Per germline, CDR1 LGHDT and CDR2 YNNKEL (reference sequence). The V gene end was trimmed by 1 base and the J gene end by 4 bases; junction bases not matched to a gene: 4. There are 15 residues in the CDR3. The CDR3 sequence: CASSQALTSGYEQYF. CDR3 sequence (DNA): TGTGCCAGCAGCCAAGCTTTGACTAGCGGGTACGAGCAGTACTTC.

The rearrangement links TRBV28 to TRBJ2-5, with 9 nucleotides matching TRBD1. The V and J ends lost 6 bases and 3 bases, in that order; junction bases with no gene match: 2. The CDR3 length is 13 residues. Germline loops: CDR1 MDHEN, CDR2 SYDVKM. The CDR3 bases are TGTGCCAGCAGCGACAGGGGGAAAGAGACCCAGTACTTC. Its protein is CASSDRGKETQYF.

V is TRBV23-1 and J is TRBJ1-4; 8 bases align to TRBD1. Being an ORF, TRBV23-1 has a function that is uncertain. After removal of 2 bases from V and 8 bases from J, the junction contained 10 bases not matched to a gene. CDR3 length: 16 amino acids. CDR3 coding DNA: TGCGCCAGCAGTCAAGCCGGACAGGGTACCGGAGAAAAACTGTTTTTT. Encoded protein: CASSQAGQGTGEKLFF.

The chain joins TRBV4-1 to TRBJ2-7; no clear D gene. The CDR3 extends over 14 amino acids. Trimming stripped 0 bases from V and 3 bases from J, with 9 bases between. Germline assignment: CDR1 MGHRA and CDR2 YSYEKL. This chain's CDR3 is CASSQDFSDYEQYF. As DNA, the CDR3 is TGCGCCAGCAGCCAAGATTTCTCAGACTACGAGCAGTACTTC.

The table lists this clonotype with a few counts. The CDR3 sequence: CASSLGPYNEQFF. The CDR3 DNA reads TGTGCCAGCAGTTTAGGACCCTACAATGAGCAGTTCTTC. The genes are TRBV12-3 or TRBV12-4 and TRBJ2-1; no definite D call. Trimming left V 1 base short and J 2 bases short, with 3 bases between. The CDR3 loop spans 13 amino acids.

The chain carries TRBV7-2 and TRBJ1-5; D is unresolved. Trimming took 3 bases from V and 3 from J, leaving 9 bases between them. This CDR3 comprises 14 residues. Germline V gene sequence: CDR1 SGHTA, CDR2 FQGNSA. CDR3 region: CASSLPGSNQPQHF. CDR3 DNA: TGTGCCAGCAGCTTGCCTGGATCCAATCAGCCCCAGCATTTT.

The CDR3 sequence: CSVEEGLAGLYNEQFF. CDR3 sequence (DNA): TGCAGCGTTGAAGAGGGACTAGCGGGGCTCTACAATGAGCAGTTCTTC. The chain recombines TRBV29-1 with TRBJ2-1; 13 bases are a match to TRBD2. Losses at the gene ends were 0 bases for V and 3 bases for J; bases not matched to a gene: 2. CDR3 size: 16 residues. CDR1 and CDR2 (germline): SQVTM, ANQGSEA.

The chain joins TRBV7-2 to TRBJ2-7; 12 positions match TRBD2. V gave up 4 bases and J gave up 7 bases; unmatched junction bases: 5. The CDR3 length is 14 residues. Germline CDR1 is SGHTA and CDR2 is FQGNSA. CDR3 amino acids: CASSSGLAGWEQYF. CDR3 in DNA: TGTGCCAGCAGCTCTGGACTAGCGGGGTGGGAGCAGTACTTC.

The V and J genes are TRBV29-1 and TRBJ2-1; D is undetermined. V was cut by 2 bases and J by 10 bases, with 12 bases left in between. The CDR3 covers 12 residues. CDR1 is SQVTM and CDR2 is ANQGSEA in the germline V gene. The CDR3 nucleotides read TGCAGCGTTGAACCCCCTACCCGGGAGCAGTTCTTC. This encodes CSVEPPTREQFF.

This chain uses TRBV7-9 with TRBJ1-1; D remains unclear. This CDR3 spans 15 amino acids. The ends were cut back, 1 base at V and 5 bases at J, with 14 bases in the middle. CDR1 and CDR2 from the germline V gene are SEHNR and FQNEAQ (reference sequence). CDR3 sequence: CASSLEQPRVTEAFF. In DNA, the CDR3 is TGTGCCAGCAGCTTAGAACAGCCGAGGGTGACTGAAGCTTTCTTT. The whole variable domain, filled in from reference TRBV7-9 and TRBJ1-1, reads DTGVSQNPRHKITKRGQNVTFRCDPISEHNRLYWYRQTLGQGPEFLTYFQNEAQLEKSRLLSDRFSAERPKGSFSTLEIQRTEQGDSAMYLCASSLEQPRVTEAFFGQGTRLTVV.

The rearrangement joins TRBV20-1 to TRBJ2-2; TRBD1 matches at 7 bases. CDR3 length: 14 amino acids. The germline CDR1 and CDR2 sequences are DFQATT and SNEGSKA (reference sequence). V lost 6 bases and J lost 0; bases outside the gene matches: 4. The CDR3 region is CSARDSSNTGELFF. The CDR3 nucleotides read TGCAGTGCGAGGGACAGCTCGAACACCGGGGAGCTGTTTTTT.

This chain links TRBV3-1 with TRBJ2-4, with TRBD1 matching 8 bases. The V and J ends lost 0 bases and 4 bases, in that order; junction bases with no gene match: 5. Germline CDR1 LGHDT, CDR2 YNNKEL (reference sequence). This CDR3 region has 16 residues. Here the CDR3 reads CASSQESRGPKNIQYF. CDR3 bases: TGTGCCAGCAGCCAAGAGTCCAGGGGGCCTAAAAACATTCAGTACTTC.

The chain joins TRBV30 to TRBJ1-1; D unclear. Germline V lookup: CDR1 GTSNPN, CDR2 SVGIG (reference sequence). Trimming shortened V by 3 bases and J by 1 base, and 6 bases separated the two germline ends. CDR3 size: 12 residues. The CDR3 DNA is TGTGCCTGGAGCCGGAGGAACACTGAAGCTTTCTTT. As protein: CAWSRRNTEAFF.

The rearrangement links TRBV29-1 to TRBJ1-1; 11 nucleotides line up with TRBD1. This CDR3 has 12 amino acids. V lost 6 bases to trimming and J lost 5 bases; unmatched junction nucleotides: 2. The germline V gene encodes CDR1 SQVTM and CDR2 ANQGSEA. CDR3 sequence reads: CSVWDRGTEAFF. In DNA, the CDR3 is TGCAGCGTCTGGGACAGGGGGACTGAAGCTTTCTTT.

The gene calls are TRBV30 and TRBJ1-2, with a tentative D call TRBD1 (6 bases). CDR1 and CDR2 from the germline V gene are GTSNPN and SVGIG (reference sequence). Trimming pared 8 bases from V and 7 bases from J, leaving 17 bases between. CDR3 size: 12 residues. For the CDR3, the DNA is TGTGCCGGGGGCAGGGAAAGCGTTGGCTACACCTTC. This encodes CAGGRESVGYTF.

This sequence joins TRBV30 and TRBJ2-3, with D uncertain. Germline assignment: CDR1 GTSNPN and CDR2 SVGIG (reference sequence). This CDR3 contains 11 residues. Trimming removed 0 bases at V and 3 bases at J, with 1 base between. CDR3 sequence: CAWSVTDTQYF. The CDR3 DNA is TGTGCCTGGAGTGTAACAGATACGCAGTATTTT.

The J gene is TRBJ1-2, the V gene TRBV7-2; D not certain. Germline V gene data show CDR1 as SGHTA and CDR2 as FQGNSA. The CDR3 runs 14 residues. V dropped 5 bases and J dropped 2 bases, with 12 bases sitting between them. CDR3 sequence: CASSVLAQNYGYTF. The CDR3 DNA is TGTGCCAGCAGCGTTCTCGCACAGAACTATGGCTACACCTTC.

The chain uses TRBV12-3 or TRBV12-4 and TRBJ1-5; unclear D gene. CDR3 length equals 15 residues. Trimming took 3 bases from V and 2 from J, leaving 11 bases between them. CDR3 coding DNA: TGTGCCAGCAGTTTCCGAGTATCCGGCAATCAGCCCCAGCATTTT. Its translation: CASSFRVSGNQPQHF.

V and J are TRBV7-3 and TRBJ1-5; D remains unclear. Germline CDR1 and CDR2: SGHTA and FQGTGA. V lost 5 bases and J 4 bases, leaving 9 bases between the germline ends. CDR3 length: 13 residues. CDR3 in DNA: TGTGCCAGCAGCCCCGACGGTAATCAGCCCCAGCATTTT. As protein: CASSPDGNQPQHF.

This clonotype came up a few times. The chain has TRBV7-8 and TRBJ2-3, with D uncertain. The germline V gene encodes CDR1 SGHVS and CDR2 FQNEAQ. The CDR3 runs to 12 residues. Trimming left V 0 bases short and J 3 bases short, with 1 base between. DNA for the CDR3: TGTGCCAGCAGCTTAGCGACAGATACGCAGTATTTT. Protein sequence: CASSLATDTQYF.

This chain joins TRBV7-2 and TRBJ2-3; D gene ambiguous. V lost 1 base and J 4 bases, leaving 9 bases between the germline ends. The germline gives CDR1 SGHTA, CDR2 FQGNSA. The CDR3 is made up of 14 amino acids. The CDR3 coding sequence is TGTGCCAGCAGCTTAGGCCTAGACGCAGATACGCAGTATTTT. This codes for CASSLGLDADTQYF.

This sequence joins TRBV11-2 and TRBJ2-3, with D possibly matching TRBD2 (5 bases). V gave up 5 bases and J gave up 4 bases, with 16 bases separating them. Germline CDR1 and CDR2: SGHAT and FQNNGV. This CDR3 spans 15 amino acids. The CDR3 coding sequence is TGTGCCAGCAGCCTACTAGACGGCCTAGCAGATACGCAGTATTTT. This gives the protein CASSLLDGLADTQYF.

The chain combines TRBV12-3 or TRBV12-4 with TRBJ2-3; 12 positions match TRBD2. Germline trimming cut 7 bases from V and 1 base from J; bases unmatched to any gene: 6. The CDR3 loop spans 16 amino acids. The CDR3 nucleotides are TGTGCCAGCACCCTAGCGGGGGGGCCCCGCACAGATACGCAGTATTTT. Protein product: CASTLAGGPRTDTQYF.

This chain connects TRBV12-3 or TRBV12-4 to TRBJ2-3; D unclear. Between the trimmed V and J ends, which lost 6 bases and 2 bases, there was a span of 3 bases. The CDR3 covers 11 residues. CDR3 DNA: TGTGCCAGCAGAATCACAGATACGCAGTATTTT. Its translation: CASRITDTQYF.